The subject of this entry is one T cell receptor beta chain. Its antigen is undetermined. The sample comes from a study of identifying expanded T cells in peripheral blood. Study-level results: Roughly two-week clone count variance significantly increased as total template count grew. Around 1.2 clones differed between technical replicates, versus around 15 and 19 over time.

Trimming took 6 bases from V and 4 from J, leaving 12 bases between them. Germline assignment: CDR1 MNHEY and CDR2 SMNVEV (reference sequence). This CDR3 spans 14 amino acids. Collection occurred without any documented infections or immune events in donors. Produced via immunoSEQ multiplex PCR; TCRdb's table is partial and in-frame only. This sample has about 78,000 clones, with roughly four fifths found just once. The receptor was derived from a person aged 18 to 70 in good health. The rearrangement links TRBV27 to TRBJ2-2, with a tentative D call TRBD1 (5 bases). The source material was blood. CDR3 DNA sequence: TGTGCCAGCAGGCTCAGGGAAGCCACCGGGGAGCTGTTTTTT. It codes for CASRLREATGELFF.